Included here is one T cell receptor (beta chain) sequence, with context. Its antigen remains unknown. This entry belongs to a study of PD-L1 blockade in urothelial cancer. Study summary: Patients commenced atezolizumab at some point between 2014 and 2015, and it was given at 1,200 mg intravenously every 3 weeks. A median around 140,000 T cells were found in blood samples. General observations from the study: More expansion of tumor-associated blood clones, seen at 3 weeks, marked durable-benefit patients.

Generated by immunoSEQ multiplex PCR, the TCRdb table keeps only in-frame clones and is missing some. Of tens of thousands of clones listed, roughly 87% are singletons. The CDR3 covers 13 residues. The V end lost 3 bases, the J end lost 5 bases, and 10 bases lay between the germline ends. In germline, CDR1 is KGHSH, CDR2 LQKENI. Time point noted: pretreatment peripheral blood. This rearrangement joins TRBV18 to TRBJ1-2, with D hard to call. The source of this sequence is a woman aged 55-70 years with urothelial cancer. Source: PBMCs, taken around atezolizumab (anti-PD-L1) treatment. CDR3 nucleotides: TGTGCCAGCTCACCCGATCTCCAGTATGGCTACACCTTC. It specifies CASSPDLQYGYTF.